This T cell receptor (beta chain) was identified during a study of regulatory T cells in long-lasting Graves disease. The study's findings and limits: Patients with persistent disease showed a bias toward TRBV28, TRBJ1-2 and TRBJ2-5.

Remarks on this clonotype: The antigen remains undetermined. A much larger clone lies a single base off, so this may be a read error.

V was cut by 3 bases and J by 0 bases, with 9 bases left in between. Germline V gene lookup returns CDR1 PRHDT and CDR2 FYEKMQ (reference sequence). This CDR3 has 15 amino acids. Sequencing libraries for TCR beta were prepared with iRepertoire HTBI primers and Arm-PCR of CDR3 regions. In the source study's methods: From all samples, identification returned approximately 13 TRBJ and about 63 TRBV segments. Each CDR3 protein is one row after TCRdb ran MiXCR on the multiplex PCR reads. TCRdb, rather than the study authors, made the V and J calls. The data contain 200,000 to 250,000 distinct CDR3 sequences, around a fifth of them singletons. The time point is: newly diagnosed GD, antithyroid drugs for less than 3 months. PBMCs provided the RNA from which the TCR library was made. Graves' disease diagnosis used American Thyroid Association guidelines. The same sample was also studied in work on T cells in Graves' hyperthyroidism and ophthalmopathy. That paper states: Separating ophthalmopathy from stable hyperthyroidism was achieved by a 13 V-J model.

The sequence derives from a woman under 40 with Graves disease. The V gene is TRBV13, the J gene TRBJ2-1; tentative D call: TRBD1 (6 bases). The sample was peripheral blood mononuclear cells (PBMCs), taken at new diagnosis, from a patient treated with antithyroid drugs. The CDR3 sequence is CASSFGQSSYNEQFF. The CDR3 DNA sequence: TGTGCCAGCAGCTTCGGACAGAGCTCCTACAATGAGCAGTTCTTC.